This paragraph covers one T cell receptor beta chain sequence. The CDR3 totals 15 residues. Per the germline V gene, CDR1 is SGDLS and CDR2 is YYNGEE. V dropped 7 bases and J dropped 0; count of bases not matched to a gene: 5. These data originate in a study of CD8 T cells in Susac syndrome. Reverse transcription of about 0.45 to 1 ug RNA was carried out with random hexamers. One entry per CDR3 protein results from TCRdb running MiXCR on the immunoSEQ multiplex PCR reads. Counted here are roughly 120,000 distinct CDR3 sequences, over 85% occurring once; the ten biggest clones make up 0.25% to 0.35%. The V call is TRBV9, the J call TRBJ2-2; the match to TRBD2 covers 8 bases. Specimen: CD8+ T cells from PBMCs. The TCR comes from a human donor with multiple sclerosis. CDR3 DNA sequence: TGTGCCAGCGGGCCGGGACTAGCGAACACCGGGGAGCTGTTTTTT. Translating it yields CASGPGLANTGELFF.